In this sample, the clone carrying this TCR beta chain turned up a few times. Antigen unknown. This sample stems from a study of CD8+CD57+ T cells in acquired aplastic anemia. The wider study: The study obtained an average of around 2.9 ug of DNA from sorted CD4+ and CD8+ cells.

Study results and limitations: Patients and controls shared just under 30 CD8+ CDR3 sequences.

CDR3 and TCR beta VDJ profiling relied on a genomic DNA template. TCRdb reanalysed the reads using MiXCR and keeps one entry per CDR3 protein. The sample holds 250,000 to 300,000 distinct CDR3 sequences, around 60% seen once. The sample was sorted CD4+, CD8+, or CD8+CD57+ T cells (not recorded which) from PBMCs. This sequence originates from a human donor with severe aplastic anemia or a healthy control (not recorded which).

The CDR3 is CASSIGGTGDRNEQFF. CDR3 DNA sequence: TGTGCCAGTAGTATAGGCGGGACAGGGGATCGCAATGAGCAGTTCTTC. J is TRBJ2-1 and V is TRBV19, with 10 nucleotides matching TRBD1. The CDR3 is made up of 16 amino acids. The J segment lost 6 bases and the V segment lost 1 base, leaving 6 bases of the junction unmatched. The germline V gene encodes CDR1 LNHDA and CDR2 SQIVND (reference sequence). Combining the CDR3 with reference TRBV19 and TRBJ2-1 gives the whole variable domain DGGITQSPKYLFRKEGQNVTLSCEQNLNHDAMYWYRQDPGQGLRLIYYSQIVNDFQKGDIAEGYSVSREKKESFPLTVTSAQKNPTAFYLCASSIGGTGDRNEQFFGPGTRLTVL.